Sequencing of this T cell receptor (beta chain) was carried out in a study of PD-1 blockade in mismatch repair-deficient tumors. Study overall: Patients had over ten mismatch repair-deficient cancer types and were previously treated and progressing.

Concerning this clone: The antigen is unknown.

Data came from immunoSEQ multiplex PCR; TCRdb stores just in-frame clones and leaves some out. The sample has around 130,000 clones; 85% to 90% are singletons. Study-wide points: Tumor-resident clones, often absent from pretreatment blood, expanded after pembrolizumab and then contracted.

V shed 3 bases and J 6 bases; nucleotides not matched to a gene: 7. The CDR3 consists of 16 residues. The germline gives CDR1 MNHEY, CDR2 SMNVEV (reference sequence). This specimen consisted of peripheral blood, obtained 72 weeks after starting pembrolizumab. The chain links TRBV27 to TRBJ2-7, with 14 positions matching TRBD2. The clonotype originates from an adult with mismatch repair-deficient cancer. CDR3 sequence (DNA): TGTGCCAGCAGTTTGCTCGGGACTAGCGGGAGCGGCGAGCAGTACTTC. It encodes CASSLLGTSGSGEQYF.